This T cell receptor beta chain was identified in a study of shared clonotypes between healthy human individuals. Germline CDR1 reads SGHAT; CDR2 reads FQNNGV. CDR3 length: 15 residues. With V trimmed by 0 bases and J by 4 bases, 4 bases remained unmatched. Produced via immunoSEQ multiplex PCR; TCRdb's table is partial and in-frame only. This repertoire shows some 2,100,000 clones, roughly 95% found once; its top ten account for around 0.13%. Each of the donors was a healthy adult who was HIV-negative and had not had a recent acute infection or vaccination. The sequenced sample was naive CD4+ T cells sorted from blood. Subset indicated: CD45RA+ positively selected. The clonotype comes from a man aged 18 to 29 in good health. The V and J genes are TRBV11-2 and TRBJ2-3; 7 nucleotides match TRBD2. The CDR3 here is CASSLEGGGADTQYF. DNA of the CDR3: TGTGCCAGCAGCTTAGAGGGCGGGGGAGCAGATACGCAGTATTTT.